This TCR beta chain was captured in a study of T-cell reconstitution after alpha-beta-depleted transplantation in children. Study results and caveats: It was reported that alpha-beta T cells came from several hundred expanded graft clones (about two months after transplant).

On this clonotype: Its antigen is not identified.

The CDR3 contains 18 residues. Trimming removed 0 bases from V and 7 bases from J; junction bases left unmatched: 11. Germline lookup yields CDR1 SGHTA and CDR2 FQGTGA. Using unique molecular identifiers, the investigators prepared the TCRbeta library. TCRdb processed the PCR reads anew with MiXCR; each CDR3 protein has one entry. The sample records more than 300,000 distinct CDR3 sequences, 15% to 20% being singletons. The chain carries TRBV7-3 and TRBJ2-1; 11 nucleotides align to TRBD1. This receptor was obtained from a male patient aged 2 to 9 who had a stem cell transplant for acute lymphoblastic leukemia, so the T cells may come from the graft donor. The specimen was PBMCs, mostly from graft donor cells, collected 360 days after TCRalphabeta/CD19-depleted stem cell transplant. In DNA, the CDR3 is TGTGCCAGCAGCTTAACTGCCCGGACAGGGGGCTTCCCGAATGAGCAGTTCTTC. Its translation: CASSLTARTGGFPNEQFF. Together with reference TRBV7-3 and TRBJ2-1, the CDR3 gives the full variable domain: GAGVSQTPSNKVTEKGKYVELRCDPISGHTALYWYRQSLGQGPEFLIYFQGTGAADDSGLPNDRFFAVRPEGSVSTLKIQRTERGDSAVYLCASSLTARTGGFPNEQFFGPGTRLTVL.